The entry that follows covers one TCR beta chain sequence. This clone was observed a handful of times. Its specific antigen is unknown. Relative to the germline gene, one junction end is altered; a read error may explain this. The data were obtained in a study of OX40 agonist ivuxolimab in advanced cancers. A note on the overall study: The costimulatory receptor OX40 (CD134) was targeted by ivuxolimab, a fully human IgG2 agonistic monoclonal antibody. The monotherapy dose-escalation portion (N of about 50 patients) of the phase I ivuxolimab trial is reported in the paper. In the dose-escalation cohort, nearly 85% of patients were male, and the mean age was approximately 60 years with a range of about 20 to 79. Of the approximately 50 dose-escalation patients, hepatocellular carcinoma was present in approximately 20, melanoma in roughly 15, renal cell carcinoma in 9 and head and neck cancer in 9. Patients were allowed to have had prior anti-PD-1, anti-PD-L1 or anti-CTLA-4 therapy, and around two fifths of the dose-escalation patients had been treated with checkpoint inhibitors. Intravenous ivuxolimab was administered to patients every 2 weeks at six dose levels: 0.01, 0.1, 0.3, 1.5, 3 and 10 mg/kg. Partial responses occurred in three dose-escalation patients: two with cutaneous melanoma and one with hepatocellular carcinoma. The purpose of peripheral TCRbeta sequencing was to test whether ivuxolimab changed TCR sequence diversity and led to clonal T-cell expansion. What the work shows at the level of the full study, not this receptor alone: The antigen specificity of the clonally expanded peripheral T cells was not determined. In the 0.1-3.0 mg/kg groups, partial responders had among the lowest normalized peripheral clonal expansion, particularly in CD8+ T cells. Low levels of normalized T-cell clonal expansion were also seen in some patients who did not respond. At doses of 0.1 to 3.0 mg/kg, clonal expansion of both CD4+ and CD8+ T cells in blood was seen between baseline and week 6. On average, CD8+ T cells showed more expanded clones than CD4+ T cells after ivuxolimab.

Genomic DNA was extracted from sorted cells for sequencing of the TCRbeta CDR3 region. The immunoSEQ Assay was used to sequence the TCRbeta CDR3 regions. Imported from immuneACCESS, the table was reduced by TCRdb to in-frame sequences with V and J called. These copies leave out some clones; in studies compared against another copy, an unresolved V gene accounts for under half, and the cause of the remainder is not known. A total of approximately 58,000 clones appear in this sample, around 75% of them only once. The ten top clones hold more than 0.9% of the sample. The CDR3 runs 15 residues from the cysteine to the phenylalanine. CDR3 DNA only is kept here, 45 bases in frame from base 1. CDR1 and CDR2, looked up from the germline V gene, are KGHSH and LQKENI. The trial excluded patients who had a history of autoimmune disease or who were on systemic immunosuppression. In every dose cohort, peripheral blood was drawn for TCR sequencing at baseline, cycle 4 day 1, and cycle 7 day 1. The samples were drawn from a first-in-human, open-label, multicenter phase I dose-escalation trial of ivuxolimab. Adults with locally advanced or metastatic melanoma, renal cell, hepatocellular, or head and neck squamous cell carcinoma were enrolled in the trial. Before TCR sequencing, CD4+ T cells and CD8+ T cells from peripheral blood were sorted into separate populations.

This sequence originates from an adult with an advanced solid tumor such as melanoma, head and neck, liver or kidney cancer. Sequencing used CD4+ or CD8+ T cells sorted from blood, obtained in a trial of the OX40 agonist ivuxolimab. Here the chain combines TRBV18 and TRBJ2-1; the D gene is possibly TRBD1, with 5 bases matching. CDR3 loop: CASSAEQGSSNEQFF. Read as DNA, the sequence is TGTGCCAGCTCAGCGGAGCAGGGTTCCTCCAATGAGCAGTTCTTC. Here the CDR3 is joined to the reference TRBV18 and TRBJ2-1 genes, and the full variable domain is: NAGVMQNPRHLVRRRGQEARLRCSPMKGHSHVYWYRQLPEEGLKFMVYLQKENIIDESGMPKERFSAEFPKEGPSILRIQQVVRGDSAAYFCASSAEQGSSNEQFFGPGTRLTVL.